A selection of T cell receptor beta chains follows, all from one sample in a study of blood T cells in healthy people across ages. TCRdb itself ran the 5' RACE reads through MiXCR, one entry per CDR3 protein. The sample includes about 780,000 distinct CDR3 sequences, 55% to 65% of them seen just once. The sequenced material came from blood. The receptors originated from a man aged 25 to 40 in good health. The CDR3 runs from the conserved cysteine through the conserved F or W. Fields, in order: D gene, V gene, J gene, clone size, CDR3 DNA, CDR3 protein. D genes are given only for firm matches. Clone sizes are given selectively: once, few, many, or a class where the clone is expanded.

TRBD1	TRBV12-3/TRBV12-4	TRBJ1-6	.	TGTGCCAGCAGTAGCGGACAGGGGAGCTCCTATAATTCACCCCTCCACTTT	CASSSGQGSSYNSPLHF
.	TRBV29-1	TRBJ2-3	.	TGCAGCGTTGAAGAACGACTGGTAGATACGCAGTATTTT	CSVEERLVDTQYF
.	TRBV3-1	TRBJ2-7	.	TGTGCCAGCACCCGAATGAGGGGGGGCTACGAGCAGTACTTC	CASTRMRGGYEQYF
.	TRBV7-2	TRBJ2-7	.	TGTGCCAGCAGCCCAACCTCCGACGAGCAGTACTTC	CASSPTSDEQYF
TRBD1	TRBV20-1	TRBJ1-1	.	TGCAGTGCTAGAGAATGGGACAGGGTGAACACTGAAGCTTTCTTT	CSAREWDRVNTEAFF
.	TRBV5-1	TRBJ2-7	.	TGCGCCAGCAGCTTGGGTCTTGAGACAGAGCACTACGAGCAGTACTTC	CASSLGLETEHYEQYF
.	TRBV6-2/TRBV6-3	TRBJ2-5	.	TGTGCCAGCAGTGATACTAGATTGGAGACCCAGTACTTC	CASSDTRLETQYF
TRBD1	TRBV4-3	TRBJ2-5	.	TGCGCCAGCAGCCAAGATGGGACAGGTTACAATGAGCAGTACTTC	CASSQDGTGYNEQYF
.	TRBV6-5	TRBJ1-1	.	TGTGCCAGCAGTTACTCGAAGGGGGAGGGGAACACTGAAGCTTTCTTT	CASSYSKGEGNTEAFF
TRBD2	TRBV6-5	TRBJ2-1	.	TGTGCCAGCAGTTACTCACTAGCGTCGGCCTACAATGAGCAGTTCTTC	CASSYSLASAYNEQFF
.	TRBV12-3/TRBV12-4	TRBJ2-3	.	TGTGCCAGCAGTTGGGTGGCGGGGGATACGCAGTATTTT	CASSWVAGDTQYF
TRBD1	TRBV9	TRBJ2-3	.	TGTGCCAGCAGCCTTGGACAGGGAATAACCACAGATACGCAGTATTTT	CASSLGQGITTDTQYF
.	TRBV2	TRBJ2-1	.	TGTGCCAGCAGTGAAGAGTTGAGGGTGGGGTACAATGAGCAGTTCTTC	CASSEELRVGYNEQFF
.	TRBV4-2	TRBJ2-5	.	TGTGCCAGCAGCCAAGCGGAGGGCACCCAGTACTTC	CASSQAEGTQYF
.	TRBV2	TRBJ2-6	.	TGTGCCAGCAGTGAGAGGCAGTTCTCTGGGGCCAACGTCCTGACTTTC	CASSERQFSGANVLTF
TRBD2	TRBV4-1	TRBJ2-3	.	TGCGCCAGCAGCCATCCAGGACGGGGGGGCAGCACAGATACGCAGTATTTT	CASSHPGRGGSTDTQYF
TRBD2	TRBV6-1	TRBJ2-7	.	TGTGCCAGCAGGACTAGCGGGGGTCTTGATGAGCAGTACTTC	CASRTSGGLDEQYF
.	TRBV28	TRBJ2-7	.	TGTGCCAGCAGTATTTTCGGACGGTCCTACGAGCAGTACTTC	CASSIFGRSYEQYF
.	TRBV7-9	TRBJ2-7	.	TGTGCCAGCAGCTCTTTTGTGGGACATAGGCTCTCCTACGAGCAGTACTTC	CASSSFVGHRLSYEQYF
.	TRBV7-3	TRBJ2-6	few	TGTGCCAGCAGTCATATGGGGTTCTCTGGGGCCAACGTCCTGACTTTC	CASSHMGFSGANVLTF
.	TRBV4-3	TRBJ2-5	.	TGCGCCAGCAGCGGTCATAGGAGGGAGACCCAGTACTTC	CASSGHRRETQYF
.	TRBV11-2	TRBJ2-3	.	TGTGCCAGCAGCTTCACCGGACGGAGCACAGATACGCAGTATTTT	CASSFTGRSTDTQYF
.	TRBV20-1	TRBJ2-1	.	TGCAGTGCTAGCCCCCTGGGACCCCAAGAGACCCAGTTCTTC	CSASPLGPQETQFF